The 8 T cell receptor beta chains given below trace back to one sample, sequenced in a study of CD8 T cells in ankylosing spondylitis. TCRdb itself ran the 5' RACE reads through MiXCR, one entry per CDR3 protein. The sample consists of 150,000 to 200,000 distinct CDR3 sequences, 9.5% to 10% of them appearing once. The sequenced material came from blood, either unsorted or a sorted T cell fraction (not recorded which). All receptors derive from a female donor with ankylosing spondylitis or in good health (not recorded which).

There are a few counts of this clonotype. The chain is built from TRBV6-2 or TRBV6-3 and TRBJ2-2; D is perhaps TRBD2 (5 bases). The CDR3 has 15 amino acids. V lost 0 bases to trimming and J lost 3 bases, with 8 bases between them. CDR1 and CDR2 from the germline V gene are MNHEY and SVGEGT. In DNA form, the CDR3 reads TGTGCCAGCAGTTACTCTGAGGGCCACACCGGGGAGCTGTTTTTT. It codes for CASSYSEGHTGELFF.

This clonotype turned up a few times. The V and J genes are TRBV27 and TRBJ2-7, with D tentatively TRBD2 (6 bases). The V end lost 8 bases, the J end lost 5 bases, and 19 bases lay between the germline ends. The CDR3 extends over 14 amino acids. In germline, CDR1 is MNHEY, CDR2 SMNVEV (reference sequence). CDR3 DNA: TGTGCCAGCGGATGGAGGGGCGTTCTAGACGAGCAGTACTTC. It yields the protein CASGWRGVLDEQYF.

This clonotype was observed many times. CDR3 coding DNA: TGCGCCAGCAGCCAAGATGTCGGGAGCGGATTTTACTACGAGCAGTACTTC. This codes for CASSQDVGSGFYYEQYF. The chain recombines TRBV4-3 with TRBJ2-7; D is perhaps TRBD2 (6 bases). The CDR3 is made up of 17 amino acids. The V gene's germline CDR1 is LGHNA and CDR2 YSLEER. Trimming removed 0 bases from V and 3 bases from J, with 18 bases in between.

The J gene is TRBJ2-1, the V gene TRBV7-9; possibly TRBD2 for D (6 bases). V was trimmed by 4 bases and J by 10 bases, leaving 17 bases between them. The germline V gene encodes CDR1 SEHNR and CDR2 FQNEAQ (reference sequence). The CDR3 contains 14 residues. CDR3 in DNA: TGTGCCAGCAGCTCACGAGGTCGGGCGGGAGAGCAGTTCTTC. Translation: CASSSRGRAGEQFF.

This chain joins TRBV29-1 and TRBJ2-2; TRBD1 aligns across 9 bases. The V and J ends lost 7 bases and 8 bases, in that order; junction bases with no gene match: 5. The germline gives CDR1 SQVTM, CDR2 ANQGSEA. The CDR3 consists of 12 residues. The CDR3 DNA follows: TGCAGCGCGGGACAGGGATCGGGGGAGCTGTTTTTT. As protein: CSAGQGSGELFF.

This clonotype has a handful of counts. J is TRBJ2-2 and V is TRBV2, with 8 bases lining up with TRBD2. The CDR3 is 15 amino acids. V lost 6 bases and J lost 7; bases outside the gene matches: 10. Germline V lookup: CDR1 SNHLY, CDR2 FYNNEI. In DNA form, the CDR3 reads TGTGCCAGCAGCCCTAGCGGGCCTTCGGGCGGGGAGCTGTTTTTT. As protein: CASSPSGPSGGELFF.

This clonotype was seen more than once but under ten times. This rearrangement joins TRBV20-1 to TRBJ1-5; D ambiguous. The CDR3 is made up of 15 amino acids. Trimming shortened V by 5 bases and J by 4 bases, and 18 bases separated the two germline ends. Germline values: CDR1 DFQATT, CDR2 SNEGSKA (reference sequence). The CDR3 DNA follows: TGCAGTGCTCTTTCCCGGGAGCCGCTGAATCAGCCCCAGCATTTT. It specifies CSALSREPLNQPQHF.

This clonotype has only a few counts. V usage is TRBV20-1 and J usage is TRBJ2-2; D may match TRBD1 or TRBD2 (5 bases each). The V gene's germline CDR1 is DFQATT and CDR2 SNEGSKA (reference sequence). Trimming left V 6 bases short and J 7 bases short, with 15 bases between. This CDR3 region has 13 residues. The DNA for the CDR3 is TGCAGTGCCCGGGACCCCGTGGGCGGGGAGCTGTTTTTT. Its translation: CSARDPVGGELFF.